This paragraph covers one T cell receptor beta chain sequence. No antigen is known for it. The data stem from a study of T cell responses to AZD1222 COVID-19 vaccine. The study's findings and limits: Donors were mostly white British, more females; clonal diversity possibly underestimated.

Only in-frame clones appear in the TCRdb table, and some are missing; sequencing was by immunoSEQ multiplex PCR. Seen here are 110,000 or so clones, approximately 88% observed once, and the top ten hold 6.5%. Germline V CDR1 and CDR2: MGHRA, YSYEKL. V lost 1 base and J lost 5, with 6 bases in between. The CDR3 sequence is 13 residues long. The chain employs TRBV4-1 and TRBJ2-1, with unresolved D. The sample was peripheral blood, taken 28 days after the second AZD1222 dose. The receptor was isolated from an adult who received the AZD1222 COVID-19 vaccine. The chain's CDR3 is CASSQGHHNEQFF. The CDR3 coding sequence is TGCGCCAGCAGCCAAGGGCATCACAATGAGCAGTTCTTC.